This T cell receptor (beta chain) comes out of a study of T cells in Graves' hyperthyroidism and ophthalmopathy. Study information: At the time of initial diagnosis and before any treatment, peripheral blood was collected. Study-wide points: Peripheral blood also featured most of the thyroid clonotypes expanded above 0.001.

As for this clonotype: The antigen is not known.

Orbital computed tomography and thyroid ultrasound, together with serum TRAb and thyroxine and clinical symptoms, were used for diagnoses. Roughly 10 ml of fresh peripheral blood supplied the PBMCs. The CDR3 regions of TCR beta were amplified from RNA transcripts. HTBI primers were employed in a first-round RT-PCR of the TCR CDR3. MiXCR, run by TCRdb on the multiplex PCR reads, gives a single entry per CDR3 protein. Of 500,000 to 800,000 distinct CDR3 sequences in the sample, roughly 15% were seen once. Germline V CDR1 and CDR2: MNHEY, SVGEGT. V lost 4 bases and J 3 bases, leaving 12 bases between the germline ends. The CDR3 is 15 residues long.

The sequence was collected from a woman aged 50 to 60 with Graves' ophthalmopathy. The sequencing sample was made of blood. The rearrangement joins TRBV6-2 or TRBV6-3 to TRBJ2-2; D remains ambiguous. The CDR3 sequence: CASSLSEKHTGELFF. CDR3 bases: TGTGCCAGCAGTTTATCGGAGAAGCACACCGGGGAGCTGTTTTTT.